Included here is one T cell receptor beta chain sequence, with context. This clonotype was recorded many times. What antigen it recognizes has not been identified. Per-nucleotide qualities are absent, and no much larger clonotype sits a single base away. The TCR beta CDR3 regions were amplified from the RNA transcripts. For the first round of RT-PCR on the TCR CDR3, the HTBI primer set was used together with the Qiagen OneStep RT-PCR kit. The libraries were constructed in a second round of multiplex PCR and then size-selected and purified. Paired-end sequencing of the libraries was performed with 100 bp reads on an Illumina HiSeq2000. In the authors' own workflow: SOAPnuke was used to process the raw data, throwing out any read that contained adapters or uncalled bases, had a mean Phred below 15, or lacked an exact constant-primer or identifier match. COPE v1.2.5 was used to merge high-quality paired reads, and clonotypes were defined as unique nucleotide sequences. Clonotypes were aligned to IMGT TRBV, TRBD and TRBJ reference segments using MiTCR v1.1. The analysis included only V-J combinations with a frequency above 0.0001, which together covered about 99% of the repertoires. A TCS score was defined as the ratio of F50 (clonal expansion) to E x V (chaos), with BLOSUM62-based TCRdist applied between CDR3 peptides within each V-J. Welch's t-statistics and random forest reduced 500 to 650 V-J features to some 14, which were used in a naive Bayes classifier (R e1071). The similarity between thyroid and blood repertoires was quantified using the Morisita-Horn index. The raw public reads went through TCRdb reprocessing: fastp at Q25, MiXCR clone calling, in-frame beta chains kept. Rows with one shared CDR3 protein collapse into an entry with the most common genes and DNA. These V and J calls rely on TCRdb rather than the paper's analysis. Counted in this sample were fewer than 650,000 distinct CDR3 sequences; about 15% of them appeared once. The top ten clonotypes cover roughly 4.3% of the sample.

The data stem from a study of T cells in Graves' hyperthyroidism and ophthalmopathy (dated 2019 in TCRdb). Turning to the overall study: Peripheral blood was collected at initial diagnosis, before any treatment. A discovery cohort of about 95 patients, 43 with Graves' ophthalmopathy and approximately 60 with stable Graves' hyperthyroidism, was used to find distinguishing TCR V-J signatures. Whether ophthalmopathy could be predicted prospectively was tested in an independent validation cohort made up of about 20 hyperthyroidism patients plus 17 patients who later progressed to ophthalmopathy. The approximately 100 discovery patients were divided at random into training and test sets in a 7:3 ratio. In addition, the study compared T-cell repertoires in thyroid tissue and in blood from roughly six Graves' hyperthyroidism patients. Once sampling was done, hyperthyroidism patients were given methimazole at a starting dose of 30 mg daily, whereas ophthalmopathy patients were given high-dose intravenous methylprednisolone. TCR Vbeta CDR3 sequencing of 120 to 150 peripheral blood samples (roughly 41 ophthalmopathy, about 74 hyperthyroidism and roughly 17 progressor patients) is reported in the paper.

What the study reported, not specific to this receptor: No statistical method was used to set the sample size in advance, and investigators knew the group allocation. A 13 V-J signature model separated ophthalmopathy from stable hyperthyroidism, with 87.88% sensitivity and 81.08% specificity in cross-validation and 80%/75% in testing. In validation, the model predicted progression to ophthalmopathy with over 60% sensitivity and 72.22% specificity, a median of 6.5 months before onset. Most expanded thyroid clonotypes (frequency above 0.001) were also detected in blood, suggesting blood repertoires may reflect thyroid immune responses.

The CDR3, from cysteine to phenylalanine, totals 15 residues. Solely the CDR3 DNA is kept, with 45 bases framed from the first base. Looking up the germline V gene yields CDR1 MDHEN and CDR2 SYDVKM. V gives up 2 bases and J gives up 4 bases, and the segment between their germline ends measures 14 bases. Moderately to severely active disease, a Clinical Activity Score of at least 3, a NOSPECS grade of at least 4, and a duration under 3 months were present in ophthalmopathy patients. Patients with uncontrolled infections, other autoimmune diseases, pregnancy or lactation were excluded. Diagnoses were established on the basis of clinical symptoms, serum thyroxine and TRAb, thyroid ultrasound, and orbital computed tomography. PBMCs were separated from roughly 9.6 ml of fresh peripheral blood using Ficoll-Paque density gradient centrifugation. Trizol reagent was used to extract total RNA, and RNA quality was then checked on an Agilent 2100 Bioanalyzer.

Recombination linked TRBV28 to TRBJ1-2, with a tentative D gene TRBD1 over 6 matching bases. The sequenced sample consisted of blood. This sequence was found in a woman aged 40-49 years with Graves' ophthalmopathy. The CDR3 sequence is CASSLVPGAPYGYTF. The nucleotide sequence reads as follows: TGTGCCAGCAGTTTAGTGCCGGGGGCGCCCTATGGCTACACCTTC.